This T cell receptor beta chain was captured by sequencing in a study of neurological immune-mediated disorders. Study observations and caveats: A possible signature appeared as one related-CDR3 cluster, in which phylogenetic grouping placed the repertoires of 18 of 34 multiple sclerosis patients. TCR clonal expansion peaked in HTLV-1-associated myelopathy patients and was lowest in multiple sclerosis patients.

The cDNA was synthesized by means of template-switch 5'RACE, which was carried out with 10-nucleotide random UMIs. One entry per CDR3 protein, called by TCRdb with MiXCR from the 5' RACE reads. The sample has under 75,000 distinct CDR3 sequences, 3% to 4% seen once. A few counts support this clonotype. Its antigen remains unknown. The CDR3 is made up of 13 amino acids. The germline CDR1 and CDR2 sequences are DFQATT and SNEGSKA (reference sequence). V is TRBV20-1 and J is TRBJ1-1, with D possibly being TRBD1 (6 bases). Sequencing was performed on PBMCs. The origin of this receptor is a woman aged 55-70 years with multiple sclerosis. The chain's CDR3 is CQPRTATNTEAFF. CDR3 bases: TGCCAGCCCCGGACAGCTACGAACACTGAAGCTTTCTTT.